This TCR beta chain came from a study of naive and memory T cell subsets. Germline loops: CDR1 SGHRS, CDR2 YFSETQ. J lost 6 bases, V lost 0 bases, and 8 bases had no gene match. The CDR3 extends over 17 amino acids. Broader study findings: TCR counts from RNA may reflect activation-linked expression changes.

Comments on this clonotype: No antigen is known for it.

Two oligonucleotides, mixed equimolar, formed the beta constant-region primer covering TRBC1 and TRBC2. TCRdb processed the UMI-ligation and nested PCR reads anew with MiXCR; each CDR3 protein has one entry. The table includes under 150,000 distinct CDR3 sequences, approximately 15% detected once. Sequencing input: naive CD4+ T cells from blood. The chain is built from TRBV5-1 and TRBJ2-1; TRBD2 agrees at 11 bases. This TCR was sampled from a human donor in good health. CDR3 bases: TGCGCCAGCAGCTTGGCCCCGGGACTAGCGGTGAGCAATGAGCAGTTCTTC. Amino acid sequence: CASSLAPGLAVSNEQFF.